This T cell receptor beta chain was identified during a study of cytomegalovirus exposure and HLA in healthy donors. General study results and limits: Reports showed the classifier diagnosing cytomegalovirus status with high specificity and sensitivity. Available immune exposure information was restricted to CMV serostatus only.

This clone turned up a few times. The antigen is unknown. Trimming cost V 0 bases and J 5 bases, with 26 bases left between them. CDR3 length: 19 residues. Germline-derived CDR1 and CDR2 are SGDLS and YYNGEE. The study ran its PCR with 60 Vbeta and 13 Jbeta primers. Clones were read by immunoSEQ multiplex PCR, and TCRdb kept only the in-frame ones, dropping some. This repertoire shows about 43,000 clones, roughly 60% found once; its top ten account for about 9%. V is TRBV9 and J is TRBJ2-5; D perhaps matches TRBD1 (5 bases). The TCR comes from a human donor in good health. Sequenced sample: PBMCs. The CDR3 nucleotides are TGTGCCAGCAGCGTAGAAGTTGATGGGGCTAGGTCCGATGGGGAGACCCAGTACTTC. Amino acid sequence: CASSVEVDGARSDGETQYF.